This record looks at one T cell receptor (beta chain) sequence and its context. Its antigen is not identified. The authors took one heparinised blood draw, averaging approximately 0.12 L, from each donor. By way of CD45RO/CCR7/CD25/CD127/CD95/CD27, the CD4+ regulatory, stem cell-like memory, central memory and naive cells were sorted. Reverse transcribing all isolated RNA meant expressed TCRB transcripts were sequenced. Here immunoSEQ multiplex PCR was the method, and the copy in TCRdb shows in-frame clones only, minus some. The sample lists about 390,000 clones, around a tenth occurring once. The sample comes from a study of beta chain features in type 1 diabetes. Study-wide context: Age, gender and cell yields were similar between patients and healthy donors.

CDR1 and CDR2 (germline): SGHTA, FQGNSA. The CDR3 consists of 14 residues. The V and J ends lost 5 bases and 0 bases respectively, with 10 bases between them. Study-wide results and caveats: Shorter TCRB CDR3s, moderately but significantly so, marked every one of the four CD4+ subsets in Type 1 diabetes patients. Over-representation of high TCR-expressing cells was a possible consequence of cDNA sequencing.

The sample comprised central memory CD4+ T cells from blood. The chain is built from TRBV7-2 and TRBJ1-1; D gene ambiguous. This receptor was obtained from a man aged 30-40 years with type 1 diabetes. The CDR3 is CASSVSRLNTEAFF. The CDR3 region has the DNA TGTGCCAGCAGCGTATCGCGTCTGAACACTGAAGCTTTCTTT.